This TCR beta chain is drawn from a study of monozygotic twins with cystic fibrosis. Study context: Libraries were built from approximately 3 micrograms of fragmented DNA using around 16 PCR cycles. Whole-study findings and limits: In 13 of 16 pairs, V gene usage was closest to the co-twin's. Monozygotic CF twins shared more identical nucleotide clonotypes than unrelated patients. Clonality was generally low (median around 0.009), higher in the most severe patients.

Profiling relied on immunoSEQ multiplex PCR, and the TCRdb table lists in-frame clones only, not all of them. Of roughly 14,000 clones in the sample, roughly 98% were seen once. The V end was cut by 1 base, the J end by 3 bases, with 12 bases between. The CDR3 totals 15 residues. Germline lookup yields CDR1 SGHDN and CDR2 FVKESK. About this clone itself: Antigen specificity is unknown.

Sequences were obtained from blood. The receptor comes from a girl aged 2 to 9 with cystic fibrosis. The chain couples TRBV14 to TRBJ1-1; D is unresolved. The CDR3 nucleotides read TGTGCCAGCAGCCAAGGAGGGCTTAGCGACACTGAAGCTTTCTTT. It translates to CASSQGGLSDTEAFF.